These T cell receptor beta chains were read from a single sample in a study of T-cell reconstitution after alpha-beta-depleted transplantation in children. TCRdb ran MiXCR on the PCR reads and lists one entry per CDR3 protein. The table lists just under 350,000 distinct CDR3 sequences, 15% to 20% of them singletons, with roughly 40% in the top ten. This specimen consisted of PBMCs, mostly from graft donor cells, obtained 360 days after TCRalphabeta/CD19-depleted stem cell transplant. All receptors derive from a male patient aged 2-15 years who had a stem cell transplant for acute lymphoblastic leukemia, so the T cells may come from the graft donor. CDR3s include the opening cysteine and the closing phenylalanine or tryptophan. A D gene is named only where the DNA matches it firmly. Only some rows state a clone size, as once, few, many or a class for expanded clones.

D gene	V gene	J gene	clone size	CDR3 protein	CDR3 DNA
-	TRBV12-3/TRBV12-4	TRBJ1-3	many	CASSLEGGTKPYF	TGTGCCAGCAGTTTAGAAGGAGGTACGAAACCCTATTTT
-	TRBV27	TRBJ2-1	few	CASSLSGTGSYNEQFF	TGTGCCAGCAGTTTATCGGGCACTGGGTCCTACAATGAGCAGTTCTTC
TRBD2	TRBV20-1	TRBJ2-5	many	CSARPSSGRGGEETQYF	TGCAGTGCTAGACCCTCTAGCGGGAGGGGTGGCGAAGAGACCCAGTACTTC
-	TRBV28	TRBJ1-2	few	CASRRSPSRGYTF	TGTGCCAGCAGGAGGTCCCCTTCGCGGGGCTACACCTTC
-	TRBV10-3	TRBJ2-1	few	CAISAPGLTTHSEQFF	TGTGCCATCAGTGCTCCGGGACTCACCACTCATAGTGAGCAGTTCTTC
-	TRBV7-2	TRBJ1-1	-	CASSLSRANTEAFF	TGTGCCAGCAGCTTAAGCAGAGCGAACACTGAAGCTTTCTTT
TRBD1	TRBV15	TRBJ2-1	-	CATSRGQAPRRDNEQFF	TGTGCCACCAGCAGGGGACAGGCCCCCCGGCGAGACAATGAGCAGTTCTTC
-	TRBV5-1	TRBJ2-5	-	CASRGSGETQYF	TGCGCCAGCAGAGGGTCTGGGGAGACCCAGTACTTC
-	TRBV4-2	TRBJ1-6	many	CASSQAGYNSPLHF	TGTGCCAGCAGCCAAGCTGGCTATAATTCACCCCTCCACTTT
TRBD2	TRBV28	TRBJ2-1	-	CASSFSGLAGYNEQFF	TGTGCCAGCAGTTTCTCTGGACTAGCGGGGTACAATGAGCAGTTCTTC
-	TRBV5-1	TRBJ2-5	many	CASSLAPGYQETQYF	TGCGCCAGCAGCTTGGCCCCGGGGTACCAAGAGACCCAGTACTTC